This passage covers 29 T cell receptor beta chains from one sample sequenced in a study of shared clonotypes between healthy human individuals (TCRdb year 2020). The library was prepared using the immunoSEQ multiplex PCR assay. In TCRdb, the immuneACCESS table is reduced to in-frame sequences with V and J assigned. These tables do not hold every clone; where another copy was compared, an unresolved V gene accounts for under half, and the others remain unexplained. The sample profile shows around 1.5 million clones; 98% of them were found once. The top ten hold approximately 0.44% of the sample. Sequencing was carried out using naive CD4+ T cells sorted from blood. According to the study, the label for this sample's cell subset or site signals: CD45RA+ positively selected. The origin of the receptors is a man aged 25 to 40 in good health.

CDR3 nucleotide sequence: TGTGCCAGCAGTCCCCCAGGGTTGGATACGCAGTATTTT. It specifies CASSPPGLDTQYF. The rearrangement links TRBV2 to TRBJ2-3, with D possibly TRBD1 on 5 matching bases. This CDR3 region has 13 residues. V lost 5 bases and J 6 bases, leaving 12 bases between the germline ends. Germline CDR1 is SNHLY and CDR2 is FYNNEI.

The chain uses TRBV6-5 and TRBJ1-3, with TRBD1 as a possible D gene (5 bases). The CDR3 runs to 14 residues. V lost 6 bases to trimming and J lost 0 bases, with 9 bases between them. Germline assignment: CDR1 MNHEY and CDR2 SVGAGI. Here the CDR3 reads CASRVTVSGNTIYF. The CDR3 DNA reads as TGTGCCAGCAGAGTGACAGTCTCTGGAAACACCATATATTTT.

V and J are TRBV14 and TRBJ2-2; perhaps TRBD2 as D (6 bases). Germline values: CDR1 SGHDN, CDR2 FVKESK. The CDR3 extends over 15 amino acids. Trimming took 2 bases from V and 2 from J, leaving 9 bases between them. CDR3 nucleotide sequence: TGTGCCAGCAGCCAAATCGGGGGAAACACCGGGGAGCTGTTTTTT. Encoded protein: CASSQIGGNTGELFF.

The rearrangement uses TRBV5-4 and TRBJ2-7; 8 bases agree with TRBD1. The CDR3 length is 15 residues. J was trimmed by 4 bases and V by 2 bases; bases with no gene match: 8. Germline V gene data show CDR1 as SGHNT and CDR2 as YYREEE (reference sequence). The CDR3 region is CASSFGLDRVYEQYF. The CDR3 bases are TGTGCCAGCAGCTTTGGGTTGGACAGGGTATACGAGCAGTACTTC.

As DNA, the CDR3 is TGTGCCAGCAGCCGGACAGGGGGCTCCAACGTCCTGACTTTC. This codes for CASSRTGGSNVLTF. The V call is TRBV7-6, the J call TRBJ2-6; 11 bases agree with TRBD1. The CDR3 is made up of 14 amino acids. V dropped 5 bases and J dropped 8; count of bases not matched to a gene: 2. Germline values: CDR1 SGHVS, CDR2 FNYEAQ. Variable domain in full (rest from reference TRBV7-6 and TRBJ2-6): GAGVSQSPRYKVTKRGQDVALRCDPISGHVSLYWYRQALGQGPEFLTYFNYEAQQDKSGLPNDRFSAERPEGSISTLTIQRTEQRDSAMYRCASSRTGGSNVLTFGAGSRLTVL.

This chain uses TRBV9 with TRBJ2-7; 8 nucleotides align to TRBD2. Losses at the gene ends were 0 bases for V and 2 bases for J; bases not matched to a gene: 7. This CDR3 has 16 residues. From germline, CDR1 is SGDLS and CDR2 YYNGEE. The CDR3 here is CASSVGFSGTPYEQYF. CDR3 coding DNA: TGTGCCAGCAGCGTAGGGTTTAGCGGGACCCCCTACGAGCAGTACTTC. The variable domain in full, with the rest retrieved from reference TRBV9 and TRBJ2-7, is DSGVTQTPKHLITATGQRVTLRCSPRSGDLSVYWYQQSLDQGLQFLIQYYNGEERAKGNILERFSAQQFPDLHSELNLSSLELGDSALYFCASSVGFSGTPYEQYFGPGTRLTVT.

The CDR3 DNA sequence: TGCAGCGTTGAAGGTCGGGGGACACAGCAGTTCTTC. This codes for CSVEGRGTQQFF. The V call is TRBV29-1, the J call TRBJ2-1; either TRBD1 or TRBD2 may fit D (6 bases each). Germline loops: CDR1 SQVTM, CDR2 ANQGSEA. The CDR3 is 12 residues long. V was trimmed by 1 base and J by 11 bases, leaving 12 bases between them.

In regard to this clone: Germline and junction disagree at one end, which may indicate a read error. The chain has TRBV18 and TRBJ2-7; a possible D gene is TRBD1 (5 bases). Germline CDR1 reads KGHSH; CDR2 reads LQKENI. This CDR3 is built from 13 residues. CDR3 nucleotides: TGTGCCAGCTCCCCACCCTCAGGGCTCGAGCAGTACTTC. This translates into CASSPPSGLEQYF. Filled out from reference TRBV18 and TRBJ2-7, the complete variable domain reads NAGVMQNPRHLVRRRGQEARLRCSPMKGHSHVYWYRQLPEEGLKFMVYLQKENIIDESGMPKERFSAEFPKEGPSILRIQQVVRGDSAAYFCASSPPSGLEQYFGPGTRLTVT.

The chain employs TRBV28 and TRBJ2-3, with D perhaps matching TRBD1 (6 bases). Germline CDR1 reads MDHEN; CDR2 reads SYDVKM. V shed 2 bases and J shed 2 bases, with 11 bases lying between them. This CDR3 is 15 amino acids long. CDR3 nucleotide sequence: TGTGCCAGCAGTTTACAGGGGCAGCACACAGATACGCAGTATTTT. It is translated as CASSLQGQHTDTQYF.

The chain carries TRBV18 and TRBJ1-1, with 10 bases matching TRBD1. The germline V gene has CDR1 KGHSH and CDR2 LQKENI. The V segment lost 4 bases and the J segment 0 bases; nucleotides outside the gene matches: 8. CDR3 length: 17 residues. CDR3 coding DNA: TGTGCCAGCTCACTTAAGACCGGGACAGGGGTGAACACTGAAGCTTTCTTT. Its translation is CASSLKTGTGVNTEAFF.

The V call is TRBV5-1, the J call TRBJ1-1, with a tentative D call TRBD1 (5 bases). The CDR3 covers 15 residues. Germline-derived CDR1 and CDR2 are SGHRS and YFSETQ. V lost 0 bases to trimming and J lost 1 base, with 10 bases between them. CDR3: CASSLVDTTNTEAFF. As DNA, the CDR3 is TGCGCCAGCAGCTTGGTGGACACGACGAACACTGAAGCTTTCTTT. The complete variable domain, with remaining parts taken from reference TRBV5-1 and TRBJ1-1, reads KAGVTQTPRYLIKTRGQQVTLSCSPISGHRSVSWYQQTPGQGLQFLFEYFSETQRNKGNFPGRFSGRQFSNSRSEMNVSTLELGDSALYLCASSLVDTTNTEAFFGQGTRLTVV.

The chain uses TRBV9 and TRBJ2-1, with TRBD2 matching 7 bases. The CDR3 runs to 14 residues. Germline CDR1 and CDR2: SGDLS and YYNGEE. The junction had 2 bases not matched to a gene; V was cut back by 2 bases and J by 3 bases. For the CDR3, the DNA is TGTGCCAGCAGCGTTAGCGGGTTCTACAATGAGCAGTTCTTC. This gives the protein CASSVSGFYNEQFF.

The chain recombines TRBV11-3 with TRBJ1-3, with no clear D. Trimming stripped 2 bases from V and 0 bases from J, with 11 bases between. Germline-derived CDR1 and CDR2 are SGHNT and YENEEA. The CDR3 has 16 residues. The DNA of the CDR3 is TGTGCCAGCAGCTTAAACAGTCGCCTCTCTGGAAACACCATATATTTT. Translating it yields CASSLNSRLSGNTIYF.

Turning to this clone: The same CDR3 arises from other DNA sequences in this sample as well. The rearrangement links TRBV6-5 to TRBJ2-3; D unresolved. Germline V gene data show CDR1 as MNHEY and CDR2 as SVGAGI. This CDR3 has 16 amino acids. V lost 0 bases and J lost 2, with 12 bases in between. The CDR3, as DNA: TGTGCCAGCAGTTACTCGAGGTTTTCCTCCACAGATACGCAGTATTTT. This translates into CASSYSRFSSTDTQYF.

The V and J genes are TRBV6-6 and TRBJ1-2, with TRBD1 matching 9 bases. Losses at the gene ends were 6 bases for V and 8 bases for J; bases not matched to a gene: 10. Germline CDR1 is MNHNY and CDR2 is SVGAGI (reference sequence). This CDR3 spans 14 amino acids. CDR3 amino acids: CASSDGYRGRGYTF. The CDR3 DNA reads as TGTGCCAGCAGCGACGGTTACAGGGGGCGAGGCTACACCTTC.

Comments on this clone: Additional DNA sequences in this sample encode the identical CDR3. The chain has TRBV20-1 and TRBJ2-7; D unresolved. The CDR3 has 11 residues. V was pared by 3 bases and J by 4 bases, with 7 bases between. CDR1 is DFQATT and CDR2 is SNEGSKA in the germline V gene (reference sequence). For the CDR3, the DNA is TGCAGTGCTAGTCCCTTATACGAGCAGTACTTC. Translation gives CSASPLYEQYF.

V usage is TRBV6-5 and J usage is TRBJ1-3; D is uncertain. Germline-derived CDR1 and CDR2 are MNHEY and SVGAGI. Trimming left V 7 bases short and J 0 bases short, with 4 bases between. CDR3 length equals 12 residues. The DNA for the CDR3 is TGTGCCAGCAAGGACTCTGGAAACACCATATATTTT. Translation gives CASKDSGNTIYF.

This chain links TRBV29-1 with TRBJ2-5, with D possibly being TRBD2 (7 bases). The CDR3 loop spans 15 amino acids. The V end lost 1 base, the J end lost 4 bases, and 16 bases lay between the germline ends. The germline CDR1 and CDR2 sequences are SQVTM and ANQGSEA. The CDR3 loop is CSVEATRGLGETQYF. The CDR3 DNA is TGCAGCGTTGAAGCCACGCGGGGGCTAGGAGAGACCCAGTACTTC.

The J gene is TRBJ2-1, the V gene TRBV5-1; 11 bases are shared with TRBD2. Germline assignment: CDR1 SGHRS and CDR2 YFSETQ. Trimming at V came to 3 bases and at J to 10 bases, leaving 18 bases not matched to a gene. The CDR3 spans 18 residues. The CDR3 DNA reads TGCGCCAGCAGCTACGGACTAGCGGGCGCGGGGGGAGTTATAGAGCAGTTCTTC. Translated: CASSYGLAGAGGVIEQFF.

The rearrangement joins TRBV29-1 to TRBJ2-5; 11 bases map to TRBD2. The CDR3 sequence is 12 residues long. The ends lost 6 bases at V and 5 bases at J; junction bases unmatched: 2. In germline, CDR1 is SQVTM, CDR2 ANQGSEA. CDR3 bases: TGCAGCGTGACTAGCGGGGCGGAGACCCAGTACTTC. The encoded protein is CSVTSGAETQYF.

The V and J genes are TRBV14 and TRBJ2-7; 8 bases align to TRBD2. The germline gives CDR1 SGHDN, CDR2 FVKESK. The CDR3 has 17 residues. V was pared by 2 bases and J by 1 base, with 10 bases of the junction left unmatched. CDR3 sequence (DNA): TGTGCCAGCAGCCAAAGTTGGTCCCCGGGGGGGTCCTACGAGCAGTACTTC. Translating it yields CASSQSWSPGGSYEQYF.

The V and J genes are TRBV11-2 and TRBJ1-1, with a tentative D call TRBD1 (5 bases). The CDR3 consists of 14 residues. Germline values: CDR1 SGHAT, CDR2 FQNNGV. The V and J ends lost 5 bases and 3 bases respectively, with 13 bases between them. The CDR3, as DNA: TGTGCCAGCAGCAAATCTGACAGTCACACTGAAGCTTTCTTT. It yields the protein CASSKSDSHTEAFF.

The gene calls are TRBV15 and TRBJ2-3; the D is unclear. The CDR3 has 15 amino acids. Per the germline V gene, CDR1 is LNHNV and CDR2 is YYDKDF (reference sequence). Between the trimmed V and J ends, which lost 3 bases and 0 bases, there was a span of 10 bases. CDR3: CATSSNSHSTDTQYF. The CDR3, as DNA: TGTGCCACCAGCAGTAACAGCCATAGCACAGATACGCAGTATTTT.

This chain connects TRBV13 to TRBJ2-3; a weak D match, TRBD1 (6 bases). Germline V gives CDR1 PRHDT, CDR2 FYEKMQ (reference sequence). The CDR3 extends over 14 amino acids. Trimming took off 5 bases at V and 6 bases at J, with 15 bases between the two ends. CDR3 DNA sequence: TGTGCCAGCAGCCCCATAGGAAGGGGGGATACGCAGTATTTT. Its protein is CASSPIGRGDTQYF.

The chain combines TRBV5-8 with TRBJ2-1; the match to TRBD1 covers 8 bases. The ends lost 4 bases at V and 8 bases at J; junction bases unmatched: 14. The length of the CDR3 is 16 residues. Per germline, CDR1 SGHTS and CDR2 YDEGEE. CDR3 in DNA: TGTGCCAGCAGCACCCGGACAGGGAGTATCGGGGATGAGCAGTTCTTC. Its protein is CASSTRTGSIGDEQFF.

The CDR3 region has the DNA TGTGCCAGCAGCCCTGGGACACGGAACTATGGCTACACCTTC. Its protein is CASSPGTRNYGYTF. This chain joins TRBV5-4 and TRBJ1-2; a possible D gene is TRBD1 (6 bases). Trimming took 4 bases from V and 2 from J, leaving 12 bases between them. This CDR3 is 14 amino acids long. CDR1 SGHNT and CDR2 YYREEE come from the germline V gene (reference sequence).

V is TRBV6-1 and J is TRBJ2-7; D perhaps matches TRBD1 (6 bases). Germline CDR1 and CDR2: MNHNS and SASEGT. The CDR3 loop spans 15 amino acids. Trimming removed 8 bases from V and 0 bases from J, with 17 bases in between. The CDR3 region is CASQQRGQSSYEQYF. The CDR3 DNA reads TGTGCCAGCCAGCAAAGAGGACAGAGCTCCTACGAGCAGTACTTC.

This chain joins TRBV2 and TRBJ1-2; D gene ambiguous. Germline V gene sequence: CDR1 SNHLY, CDR2 FYNNEI. Trimming took 3 bases from V and 7 from J, leaving 6 bases between them. This CDR3 has 11 amino acids. The CDR3 protein is CASSESFGYTF. As DNA, the CDR3 is TGTGCCAGCAGTGAGTCGTTTGGCTACACCTTC.

The chain has TRBV13 and TRBJ2-5; the D gene could be TRBD1 or TRBD2 (5 bases each). V lost 5 bases and J 3 bases, leaving 19 bases between the germline ends. CDR1 and CDR2 from the germline V gene are PRHDT and FYEKMQ (reference sequence). The CDR3 loop spans 16 amino acids. CDR3 in amino acids: CASSARDHLREETQYF. CDR3 sequence (DNA): TGTGCCAGCAGCGCTCGGGACCACCTGAGGGAAGAGACCCAGTACTTC.